The present entry profiles one T cell receptor beta chain with its context. Its cognate antigen is unknown. TCRdb recomputed calls from the 5' RACE reads with MiXCR, one row per CDR3 protein. The table has about 340,000 distinct CDR3 sequences, 9.5% to 15% seen once. This sample was taken from a study of T cells after yellow fever vaccination. Looking at the study overall: SMART-Seq v4 Ultra Low Input prepared libraries from low-cell fractions. Findings and caveats of the study: The study found a weaker secondary response that peaked faster, day 5 versus 15. Some clonotypes were seen in both the CD4 and the CD8 compartments. These made up a small share and likely arose from convergent recombination. Most primary-vaccination clones recurred post-booster (more than 95% CD4, 88% CD8).

The V gene lost 5 bases and the J gene lost 11 bases, with 21 bases spanning the gap. Germline-derived CDR1 and CDR2 are DFQATT and SNEGSKA (reference sequence). CDR3 length: 13 residues. Material: CD4+ T cells sorted from PBMCs, obtained 15 days after the yellow fever booster vaccination. This TCR came from a man younger than 35 who received the YFV17D yellow fever vaccine. This chain joins TRBV20-1 and TRBJ1-1, with D perhaps matching TRBD1 (6 bases). The DNA of the CDR3 is TGCAGTGCTCCACAGGGTTATGCGTCGGGGGCTTTCTTT. Its translation is CSAPQGYASGAFF.